The 18 T cell receptor beta chains below come from one sample, sequenced in a study of blood T cell repertoires in COVID-19. Some clones are missing from TCRdb's copy, which holds only in-frame ones; the method was immunoSEQ multiplex PCR. The table has 300,000 to 400,000 clones, roughly 89% seen once. Sequenced input: peripheral blood. These receptors came from a woman in her late teens or twenties who had recovered from COVID-19.

The chain carries TRBV11-3 and TRBJ2-1, with D unresolved. The CDR3 has 15 amino acids. Trimming stripped 1 base from V and 2 bases from J, with 9 bases between. CDR1 and CDR2 from the germline V gene are SGHNT and YENEEA. The CDR3 sequence: CASSLGPPTYNEQFF. CDR3 sequence (DNA): TGTGCCAGCAGCTTAGGGCCTCCAACCTACAATGAGCAGTTCTTC.

The chain couples TRBV11-2 to TRBJ2-3; 8 bases fit TRBD2. After removal of 1 base from V and 4 bases from J, the junction contained 4 bases not matched to a gene. This CDR3 contains 15 residues. The germline V gene has CDR1 SGHAT and CDR2 FQNNGV. The CDR3 bases are TGTGCCAGCAGCTTAGGGCGGGGGGTGGCAGATACGCAGTATTTT. Its translation is CASSLGRGVADTQYF.

V gene TRBV5-4 combines with J gene TRBJ2-5; 13 nucleotides match TRBD2. Germline assignment: CDR1 SGHNT and CDR2 YYREEE (reference sequence). This CDR3 has 17 residues. The V gene end was trimmed by 1 base and the J gene end by 0 bases; junction bases not matched to a gene: 3. The CDR3 spells CASSLMGLAGYQETQYF. The CDR3 nucleotides read TGTGCCAGCAGCTTGATGGGACTAGCGGGATACCAAGAGACCCAGTACTTC.

The CDR3: CASTQGMRFSNQPQHF. CDR3 DNA sequence: TGTGCCAGCACCCAGGGTATGAGGTTTAGCAATCAGCCCCAGCATTTT. V usage is TRBV7-8 and J usage is TRBJ1-5; a weak D match, TRBD1 (5 bases). The CDR3 loop spans 16 amino acids. Germline CDR1 is SGHVS and CDR2 is FQNEAQ. Trimming left V 7 bases short and J 0 bases short, with 16 bases between.

The CDR3 is CASSLGAGQGQRSTEAFF. In nucleotides, the CDR3 is TGTGCCAGCAGCTTAGGGGCGGGACAGGGTCAGAGGAGCACTGAAGCTTTCTTT. The J gene is TRBJ1-1, the V gene TRBV7-6; TRBD1 matches 9 bases. J lost 4 bases, V lost 1 base, and 13 bases had no gene match. This CDR3 has 18 amino acids. The germline gives CDR1 SGHVS, CDR2 FNYEAQ.

The CDR3 loop is CASSVDPAGELFF. For the CDR3, the DNA is TGTGCCAGCAGCGTAGACCCGGCCGGGGAGCTGTTTTTT. This rearrangement joins TRBV9 to TRBJ2-2; no clear D gene. This CDR3 contains 13 residues. Trimming took 0 bases from V and 6 from J, leaving 6 bases between them. Germline loops: CDR1 SGDLS, CDR2 YYNGEE. Complete variable domain (other parts from reference TRBV9 and TRBJ2-2): DSGVTQTPKHLITATGQRVTLRCSPRSGDLSVYWYQQSLDQGLQFLIQYYNGEERAKGNILERFSAQQFPDLHSELNLSSLELGDSALYFCASSVDPAGELFFGEGSRLTVL.

A word on this clone: Distinct nucleotide sequences in the sample also encode this CDR3. The genes are TRBV7-2 and TRBJ1-2; D perhaps matches TRBD1 (6 bases). Germline V gene data show CDR1 as SGHTA and CDR2 as FQGNSA. CDR3 length: 14 residues. The ends were cut back, 3 bases at V and 2 bases at J, with 10 bases in the middle. CDR3 in amino acids: CASSLGAVNYGYTF. The CDR3, as DNA: TGTGCCAGCAGCTTGGGGGCGGTGAACTATGGCTACACCTTC.

The CDR3: CASSFRQNEQYV. CDR3 DNA: TGTGCCAGCAGTTTTCGACAAAACGAGCAGTACGTC. This rearrangement joins TRBV6-2 or TRBV6-3 to TRBJ2-7; no firm D call. The CDR3 consists of 12 residues. From germline, CDR1 is MNHEY and CDR2 SVGEGT. V lost 4 bases and J 5 bases, leaving 9 bases between the germline ends.

V gene TRBV2 combines with J gene TRBJ2-5; TRBD2 matches 11 bases. Germline CDR1 and CDR2: SNHLY and FYNNEI. V lost 6 bases to trimming and J lost 9 bases; unmatched junction nucleotides: 15. This CDR3 has 16 residues. This CDR3 is CASRGTSGSWREAQYF. The CDR3 DNA is TGTGCCAGCAGGGGGACTAGCGGATCGTGGCGGGAGGCCCAGTACTTC.

The chain couples TRBV6-2 or TRBV6-3 to TRBJ2-1; 13 bases match TRBD2. Germline-derived CDR1 and CDR2 are MNHEY and SVGEGT. The CDR3 length is 18 residues. J lost 6 bases, V lost 5 bases, and 13 bases had no gene match. Written as DNA, the CDR3 is TGTGCCAGCAGTCCAAGGACTAGCGGGAGTTCAGGTCTCAATGAGCAGTTCTTC. Its translation is CASSPRTSGSSGLNEQFF.

This clone was detected only a few times. The chain couples TRBV5-6 to TRBJ1-2; 8 positions match TRBD1. Trimming cost V 3 bases and J 4 bases; bases outside gene matches: 5. This CDR3 is built from 14 residues. Germline CDR1 is SGHDT and CDR2 is YYEEEE. The CDR3 loop is CASSYRTGSYGYTF. The CDR3, as DNA: TGTGCCAGCAGCTATAGGACAGGGTCCTATGGCTACACCTTC.

The chain recombines TRBV5-1 with TRBJ2-3; 9 bases align to TRBD2. In germline, CDR1 is SGHRS, CDR2 YFSETQ. The CDR3 is 16 residues long. The ends lost 5 bases at V and 6 bases at J; junction bases unmatched: 13. CDR3 coding DNA: TGCGCCAGCAGACCCTATAGCGGGGGCCCCGCCGATACGCAGTATTTT. It encodes CASRPYSGGPADTQYF. Full variable domain (missing parts from reference TRBV5-1 and TRBJ2-3): KAGVTQTPRYLIKTRGQQVTLSCSPISGHRSVSWYQQTPGQGLQFLFEYFSETQRNKGNFPGRFSGRQFSNSRSEMNVSTLELGDSALYLCASRPYSGGPADTQYFGPGTRLTVL.

This chain joins TRBV11-3 and TRBJ2-3, with 10 bases aligning to TRBD2. Germline V gene data show CDR1 as SGHNT and CDR2 as YENEEA. The CDR3 loop spans 15 amino acids. Trimming cost V 0 bases and J 3 bases; bases outside gene matches: 0. The CDR3 DNA reads as TGTGCCAGCAGCTTAGAACTAGCGGGAACAGATACGCAGTATTTT. Its protein product is CASSLELAGTDTQYF.

The chain combines TRBV24-1 with TRBJ2-5, with 8 bases lining up with TRBD1. Germline CDR1 reads KGHDR; CDR2 reads SFDVKD. V shed 1 base and J 4 bases; nucleotides not matched to a gene: 4. The CDR3 extends over 15 amino acids. CDR3 in DNA: TGTGCCACCAGTGATTTCCAGGGGGCGGGAGAGACCCAGTACTTC. Residues: CATSDFQGAGETQYF.

This CDR3 is CASSPSGTIGNTIYF. CDR3 DNA sequence: TGTGCCAGCTCACCTTCAGGGACTATTGGAAACACCATATATTTT. This chain links TRBV18 with TRBJ1-3, with D possibly matching TRBD1 (5 bases). Trimming left V 3 bases short and J 3 bases short, with 12 bases between. Germline CDR1 reads KGHSH; CDR2 reads LQKENI. There are 15 residues in the CDR3.

The chain carries TRBV5-1 and TRBJ1-1; unclear D gene. Germline-derived CDR1 and CDR2 are SGHRS and YFSETQ. Between the trimmed V and J ends, which lost 3 bases and 5 bases, there was a span of 14 bases. The CDR3 runs 14 residues. The CDR3 DNA is TGCGCCAGCAGCTCGTCAACCTCGGGGACTGAAGCTTTCTTT. This gives the protein CASSSSTSGTEAFF.

As for this clone: This sample includes further DNA sequences coding for the same CDR3. The chain couples TRBV4-3 to TRBJ1-2, with 9 nucleotides matching TRBD1. Trimming removed 0 bases from V and 0 bases from J; junction bases left unmatched: 8. The germline V gene encodes CDR1 LGHNA and CDR2 YSLEER. CDR3 length: 18 amino acids. The CDR3 nucleotides are TGCGCCAGCAGCCAAGATCTGGGGACAGGGTTGGCTAACTATGGCTACACCTTC. It yields the protein CASSQDLGTGLANYGYTF.

Points on this clone: This specimen includes other DNA sequences encoding the same CDR3. The chain carries TRBV7-2 and TRBJ2-1, with 7 bases aligning to TRBD2. The CDR3 sequence is 15 residues long. V gave up 2 bases and J gave up 2 bases; unmatched junction bases: 3. Germline CDR1 is SGHTA and CDR2 is FQGNSA. This CDR3 is CASSLSSGTYNEQFF. The CDR3 region has the DNA TGTGCCAGCAGCTTATCCAGCGGGACCTACAATGAGCAGTTCTTC. The full variable domain, completed using reference TRBV7-2 and TRBJ2-1, is GAGVSQSPSNKVTEKGKDVELRCDPISGHTALYWYRQSLGQGLEFLIYFQGNSAPDKSGLPSDRFSAERTGGSVSTLTIQRTQQEDSAVYLCASSLSSGTYNEQFFGPGTRLTVL.